The T cell receptor (beta chain) described here comes from a study of blood T cell repertoires in COVID-19. Turning to the study itself: Italy, Spain and the United States were the sources of the convalescent and acute COVID-19 samples.

Germline V gene lookup returns CDR1 SGHNT and CDR2 YENEEA. V was cut by 0 bases and J by 9 bases, with 17 bases left in between. CDR3 length: 15 residues. Participants had their cohort set by participant-reported clinical history. Using immunoSEQ multiplex PCR, the repertoire was profiled, and TCRdb retains in-frame clones only, with some absent. The sample carries about 210,000 clones, 85% recorded once. The chain links TRBV11-3 to TRBJ2-5, with TRBD1 as a possible D gene (5 bases). The material sequenced was PBMCs or T cells enriched from blood (not recorded which). The sequence came from a man in his forties who had recovered from COVID-19. CDR3 sequence: CASSLDPDIGRAQYF. The CDR3 nucleotides read TGTGCCAGCAGCTTAGATCCGGACATAGGCCGGGCCCAGTACTTC.